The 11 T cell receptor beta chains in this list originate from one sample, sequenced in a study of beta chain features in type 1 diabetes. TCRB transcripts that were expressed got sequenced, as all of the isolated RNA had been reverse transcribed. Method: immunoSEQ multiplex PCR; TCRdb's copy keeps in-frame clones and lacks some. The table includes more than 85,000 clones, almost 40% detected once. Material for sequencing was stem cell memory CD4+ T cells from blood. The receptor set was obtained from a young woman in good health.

The CDR3 nucleotides are TGTGCCACCCGAAGGGGGGAGGGGTGGGAGACCCAGTACTTC. It specifies CATRRGEGWETQYF. The chain is built from TRBV27 and TRBJ2-5, with TRBD2 as a possible D gene (7 bases). Trimming cost V 10 bases and J 5 bases, with 20 bases left between them. Germline V gene data show CDR1 as MNHEY and CDR2 as SMNVEV (reference sequence). The CDR3 has 14 amino acids.

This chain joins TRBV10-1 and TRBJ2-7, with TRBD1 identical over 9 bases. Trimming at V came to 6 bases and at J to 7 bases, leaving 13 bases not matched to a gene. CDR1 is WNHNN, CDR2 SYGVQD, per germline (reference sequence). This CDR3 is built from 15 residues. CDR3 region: CASSSSGTGLGEQYF. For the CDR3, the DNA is TGCGCCAGCAGCTCGTCCGGGACAGGGCTGGGGGAGCAGTACTTC.

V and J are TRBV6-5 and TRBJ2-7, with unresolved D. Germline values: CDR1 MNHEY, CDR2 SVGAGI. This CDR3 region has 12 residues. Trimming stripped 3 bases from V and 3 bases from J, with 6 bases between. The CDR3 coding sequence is TGTGCCAGCAGTTATCGCGACTACGAGCAGTACTTC. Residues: CASSYRDYEQYF.

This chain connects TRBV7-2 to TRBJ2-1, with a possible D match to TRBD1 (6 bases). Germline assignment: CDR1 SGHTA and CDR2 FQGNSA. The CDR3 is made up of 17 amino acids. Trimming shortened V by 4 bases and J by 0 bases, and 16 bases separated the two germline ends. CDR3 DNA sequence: TGTGCCAGCAGCTCTAGCCCTAGAGGGGGCTCCTACAATGAGCAGTTCTTC. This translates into CASSSSPRGGSYNEQFF.

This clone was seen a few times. This CDR3 is CASSFDASGRSYEQYF. The CDR3 bases are TGCGCCAGCAGCTTCGACGCTAGCGGGAGGTCCTACGAGCAGTACTTC. The V call is TRBV5-1, the J call TRBJ2-7; 11 bases are shared with TRBD2. V dropped 2 bases and J dropped 1; count of bases not matched to a gene: 5. This CDR3 has 16 amino acids. CDR1 SGHRS and CDR2 YFSETQ come from the germline V gene.

CDR3 residues: CASSWTVNQPQHF. The CDR3 DNA is TGTGCCAGCAGTTGGACAGTCAATCAGCCCCAGCATTTT. This rearrangement joins TRBV27 to TRBJ1-5; D possibly corresponds to TRBD1 (6 bases). The V end lost 4 bases, the J end lost 3 bases, and 7 bases lay between the germline ends. CDR1 MNHEY and CDR2 SMNVEV come from the germline V gene (reference sequence). The CDR3 sequence is 13 residues long.

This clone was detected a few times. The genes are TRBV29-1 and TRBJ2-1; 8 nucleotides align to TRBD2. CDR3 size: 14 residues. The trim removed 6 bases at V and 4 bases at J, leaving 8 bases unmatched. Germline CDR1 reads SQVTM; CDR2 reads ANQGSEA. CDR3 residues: CSVSGSGFYNEQFF. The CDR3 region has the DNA TGCAGCGTGAGCGGGAGTGGCTTTTACAATGAGCAGTTCTTC.

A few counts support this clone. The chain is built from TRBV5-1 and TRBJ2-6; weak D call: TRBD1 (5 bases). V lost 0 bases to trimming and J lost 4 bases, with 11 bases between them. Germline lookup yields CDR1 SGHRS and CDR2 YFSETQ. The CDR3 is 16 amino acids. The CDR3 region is CASSLARASGANVLTF. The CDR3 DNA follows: TGCGCCAGCAGCTTGGCCAGGGCTTCGGGGGCCAACGTCCTGACTTTC.

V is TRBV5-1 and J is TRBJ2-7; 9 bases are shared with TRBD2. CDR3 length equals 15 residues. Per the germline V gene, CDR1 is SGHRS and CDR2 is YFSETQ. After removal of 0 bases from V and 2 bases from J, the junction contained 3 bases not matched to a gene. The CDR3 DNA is TGCGCCAGCAGCTTGGGGGTAGCGGGAGCCTACGAGCAGTACTTC. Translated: CASSLGVAGAYEQYF.

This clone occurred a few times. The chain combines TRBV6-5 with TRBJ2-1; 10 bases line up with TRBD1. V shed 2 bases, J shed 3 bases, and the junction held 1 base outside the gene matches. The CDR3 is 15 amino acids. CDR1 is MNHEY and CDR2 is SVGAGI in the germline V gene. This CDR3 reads CASSYGDRGYNEQFF. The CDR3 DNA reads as TGTGCCAGCAGTTACGGGGACAGGGGCTACAATGAGCAGTTCTTC.

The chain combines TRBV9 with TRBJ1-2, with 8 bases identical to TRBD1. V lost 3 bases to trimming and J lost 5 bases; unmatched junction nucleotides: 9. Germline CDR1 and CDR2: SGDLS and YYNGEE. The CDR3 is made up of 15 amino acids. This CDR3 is CASSADRALTYGYTF. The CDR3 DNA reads TGTGCCAGCAGCGCGGACAGGGCGCTGACGTATGGCTACACCTTC.